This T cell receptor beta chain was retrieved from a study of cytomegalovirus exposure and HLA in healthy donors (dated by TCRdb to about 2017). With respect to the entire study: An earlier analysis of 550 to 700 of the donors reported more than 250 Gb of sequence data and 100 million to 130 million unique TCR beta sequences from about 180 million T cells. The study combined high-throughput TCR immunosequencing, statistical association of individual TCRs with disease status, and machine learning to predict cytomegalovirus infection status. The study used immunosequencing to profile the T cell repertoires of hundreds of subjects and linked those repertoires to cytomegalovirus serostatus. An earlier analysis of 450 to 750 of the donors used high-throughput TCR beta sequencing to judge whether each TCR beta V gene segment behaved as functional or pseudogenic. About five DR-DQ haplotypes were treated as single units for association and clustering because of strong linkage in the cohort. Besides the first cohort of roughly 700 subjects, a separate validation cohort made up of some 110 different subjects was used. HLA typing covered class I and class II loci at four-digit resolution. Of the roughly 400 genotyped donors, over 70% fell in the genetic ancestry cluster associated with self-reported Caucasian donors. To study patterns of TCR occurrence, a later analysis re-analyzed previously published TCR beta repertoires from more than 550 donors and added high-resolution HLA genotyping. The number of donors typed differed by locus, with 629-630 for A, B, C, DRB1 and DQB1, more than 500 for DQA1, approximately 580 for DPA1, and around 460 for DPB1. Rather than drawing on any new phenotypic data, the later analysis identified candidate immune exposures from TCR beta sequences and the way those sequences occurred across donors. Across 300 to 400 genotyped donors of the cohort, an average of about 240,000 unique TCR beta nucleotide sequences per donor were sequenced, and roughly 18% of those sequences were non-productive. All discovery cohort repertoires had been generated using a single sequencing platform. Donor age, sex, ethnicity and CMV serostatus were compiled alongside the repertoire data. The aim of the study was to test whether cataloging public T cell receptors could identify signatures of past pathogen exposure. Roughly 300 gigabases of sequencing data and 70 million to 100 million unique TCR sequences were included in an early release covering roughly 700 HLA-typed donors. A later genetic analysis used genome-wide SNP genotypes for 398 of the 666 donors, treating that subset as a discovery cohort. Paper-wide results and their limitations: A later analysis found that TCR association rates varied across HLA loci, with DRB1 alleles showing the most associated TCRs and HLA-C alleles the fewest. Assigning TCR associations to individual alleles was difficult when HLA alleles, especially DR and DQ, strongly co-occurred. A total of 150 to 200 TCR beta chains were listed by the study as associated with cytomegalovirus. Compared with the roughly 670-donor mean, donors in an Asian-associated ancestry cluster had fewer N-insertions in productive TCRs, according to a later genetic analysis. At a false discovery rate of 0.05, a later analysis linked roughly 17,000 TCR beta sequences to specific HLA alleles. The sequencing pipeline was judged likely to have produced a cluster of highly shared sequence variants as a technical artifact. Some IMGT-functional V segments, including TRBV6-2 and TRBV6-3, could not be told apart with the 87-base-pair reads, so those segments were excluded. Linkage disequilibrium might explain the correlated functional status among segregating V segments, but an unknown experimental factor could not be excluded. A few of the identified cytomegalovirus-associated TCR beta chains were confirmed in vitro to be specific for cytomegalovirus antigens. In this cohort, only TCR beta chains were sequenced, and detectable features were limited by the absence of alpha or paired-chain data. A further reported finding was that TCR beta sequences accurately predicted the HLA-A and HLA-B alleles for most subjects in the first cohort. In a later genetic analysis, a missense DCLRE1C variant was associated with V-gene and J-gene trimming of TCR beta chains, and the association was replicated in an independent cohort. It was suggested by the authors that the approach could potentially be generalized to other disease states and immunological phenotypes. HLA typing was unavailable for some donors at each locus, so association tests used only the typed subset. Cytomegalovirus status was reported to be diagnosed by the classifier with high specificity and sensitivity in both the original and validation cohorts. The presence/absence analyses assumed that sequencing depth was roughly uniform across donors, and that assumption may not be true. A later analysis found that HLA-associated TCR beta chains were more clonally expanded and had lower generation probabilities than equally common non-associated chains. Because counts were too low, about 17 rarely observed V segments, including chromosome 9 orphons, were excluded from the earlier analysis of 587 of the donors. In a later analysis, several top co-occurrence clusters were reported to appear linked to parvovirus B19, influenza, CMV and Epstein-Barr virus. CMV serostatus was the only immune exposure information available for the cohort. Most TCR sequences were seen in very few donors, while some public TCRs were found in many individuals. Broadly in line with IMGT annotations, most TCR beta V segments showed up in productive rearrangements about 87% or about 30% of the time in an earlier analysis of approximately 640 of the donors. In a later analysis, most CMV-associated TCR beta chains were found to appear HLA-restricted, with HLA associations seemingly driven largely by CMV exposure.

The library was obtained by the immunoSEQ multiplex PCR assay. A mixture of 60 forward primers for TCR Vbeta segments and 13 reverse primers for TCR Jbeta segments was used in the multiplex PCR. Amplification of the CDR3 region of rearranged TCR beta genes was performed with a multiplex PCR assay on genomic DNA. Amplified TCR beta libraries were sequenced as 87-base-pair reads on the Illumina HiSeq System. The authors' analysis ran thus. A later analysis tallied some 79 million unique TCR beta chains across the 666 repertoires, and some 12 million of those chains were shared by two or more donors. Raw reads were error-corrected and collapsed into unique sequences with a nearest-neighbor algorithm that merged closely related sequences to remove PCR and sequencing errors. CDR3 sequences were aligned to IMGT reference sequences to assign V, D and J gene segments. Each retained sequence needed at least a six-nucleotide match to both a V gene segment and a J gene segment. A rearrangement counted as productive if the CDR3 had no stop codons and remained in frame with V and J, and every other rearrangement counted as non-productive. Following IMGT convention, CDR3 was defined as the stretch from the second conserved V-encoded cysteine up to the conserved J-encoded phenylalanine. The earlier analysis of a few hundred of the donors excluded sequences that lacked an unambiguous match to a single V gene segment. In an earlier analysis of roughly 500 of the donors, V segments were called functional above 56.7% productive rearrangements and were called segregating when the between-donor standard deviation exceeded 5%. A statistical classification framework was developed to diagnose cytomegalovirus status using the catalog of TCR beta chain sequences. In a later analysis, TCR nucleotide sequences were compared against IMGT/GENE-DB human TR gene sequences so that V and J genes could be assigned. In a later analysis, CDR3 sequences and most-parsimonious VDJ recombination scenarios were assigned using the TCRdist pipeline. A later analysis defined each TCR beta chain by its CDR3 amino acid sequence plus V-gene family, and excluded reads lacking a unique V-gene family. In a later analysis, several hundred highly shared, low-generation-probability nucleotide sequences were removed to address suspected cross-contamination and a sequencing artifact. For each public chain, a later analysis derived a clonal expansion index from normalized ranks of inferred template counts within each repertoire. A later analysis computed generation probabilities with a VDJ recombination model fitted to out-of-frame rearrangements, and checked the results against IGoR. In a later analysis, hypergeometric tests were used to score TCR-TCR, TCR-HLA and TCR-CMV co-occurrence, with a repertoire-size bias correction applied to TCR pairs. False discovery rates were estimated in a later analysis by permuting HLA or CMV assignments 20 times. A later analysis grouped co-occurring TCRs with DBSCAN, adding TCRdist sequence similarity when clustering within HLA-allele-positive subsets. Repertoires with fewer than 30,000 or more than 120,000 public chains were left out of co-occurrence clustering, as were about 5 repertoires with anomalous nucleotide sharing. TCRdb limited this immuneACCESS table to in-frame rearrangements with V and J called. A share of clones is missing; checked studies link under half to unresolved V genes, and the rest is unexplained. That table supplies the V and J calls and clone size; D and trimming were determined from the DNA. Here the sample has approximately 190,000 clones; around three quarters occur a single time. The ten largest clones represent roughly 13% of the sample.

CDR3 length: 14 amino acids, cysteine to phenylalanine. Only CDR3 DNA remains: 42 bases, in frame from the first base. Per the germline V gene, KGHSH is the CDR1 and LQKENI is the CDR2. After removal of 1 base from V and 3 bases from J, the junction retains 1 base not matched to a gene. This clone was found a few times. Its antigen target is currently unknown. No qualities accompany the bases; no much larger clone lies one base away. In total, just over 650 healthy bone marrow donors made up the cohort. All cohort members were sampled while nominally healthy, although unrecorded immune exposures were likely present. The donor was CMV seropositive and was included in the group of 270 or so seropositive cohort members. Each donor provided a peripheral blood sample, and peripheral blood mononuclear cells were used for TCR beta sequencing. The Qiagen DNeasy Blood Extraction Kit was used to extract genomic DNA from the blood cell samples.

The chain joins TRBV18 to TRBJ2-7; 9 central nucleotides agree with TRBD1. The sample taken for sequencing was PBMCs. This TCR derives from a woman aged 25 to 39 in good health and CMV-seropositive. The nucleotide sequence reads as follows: TGTGCCAGCTCACCACTGGGACAGGGCTACGAGCAGTACTTC. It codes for CASSPLGQGYEQYF. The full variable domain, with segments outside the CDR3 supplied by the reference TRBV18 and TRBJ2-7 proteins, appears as NAGVMQNPRHLVRRRGQEARLRCSPMKGHSHVYWYRQLPEEGLKFMVYLQKENIIDESGMPKERFSAEFPKEGPSILRIQQVVRGDSAAYFCASSPLGQGYEQYFGPGTRLTVT.